This TCR beta chain is drawn from a study of blood T cell repertoires in COVID-19. Study-wide context: Spain, Italy and the United States supplied samples that represented acute and convalescent COVID-19. T cells, B-cell-depleted T cells, or PBMCs supplied cDNA or gDNA.

Per the germline V gene, CDR1 is SGHNT and CDR2 is YYREEE (reference sequence). Trimming took off 0 bases at V and 2 bases at J, with 20 bases between the two ends. The CDR3 is 18 residues long. This table comes from immunoSEQ multiplex PCR, and its TCRdb copy is limited to in-frame clones, with some not included. The sample gives some 670,000 clones, around 89% of which show up once; 0.2% to 0.3% is in the top ten. Specimen: peripheral blood. V gene TRBV5-4 combines with J gene TRBJ1-2; D may be TRBD1 (5 bases). The receptor comes from a woman aged 18-29 years with acute or convalescent COVID-19. CDR3 in DNA: TGTGCCAGCAGCTTGGCATGGGGGGGGACCGGCGCGAACTATGGCTACACCTTC. Its translation is CASSLAWGGTGANYGYTF.